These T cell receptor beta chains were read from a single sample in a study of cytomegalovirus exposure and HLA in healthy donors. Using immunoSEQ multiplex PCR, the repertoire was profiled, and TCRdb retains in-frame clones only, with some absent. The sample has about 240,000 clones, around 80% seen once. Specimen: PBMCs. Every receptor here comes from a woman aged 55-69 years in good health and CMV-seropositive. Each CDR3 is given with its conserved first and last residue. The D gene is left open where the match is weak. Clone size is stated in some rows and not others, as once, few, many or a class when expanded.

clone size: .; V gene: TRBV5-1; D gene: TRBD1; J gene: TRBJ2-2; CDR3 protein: CASSQGEHGGELFF; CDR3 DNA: TGCGCCAGCTCACAGGGGGAGCATGGCGGGGAGCTGTTTTTT
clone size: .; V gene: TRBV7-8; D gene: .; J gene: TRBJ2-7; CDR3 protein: CASRRYGQVDEQYF; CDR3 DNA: TGTGCCAGCAGGAGATATGGACAAGTCGACGAGCAGTACTTC
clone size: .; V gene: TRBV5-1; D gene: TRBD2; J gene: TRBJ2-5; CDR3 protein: CASSWLGTSGGGDPQETQYF; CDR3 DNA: TGCGCCAGCAGCTGGCTCGGGACTAGCGGGGGTGGCGACCCCCAAGAGACCCAGTACTTC
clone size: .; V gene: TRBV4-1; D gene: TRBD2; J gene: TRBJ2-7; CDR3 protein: CASSQVAGAPSYEQYF; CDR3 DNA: TGCGCCAGCAGCCAAGTAGCGGGAGCCCCCTCCTACGAGCAGTACTTC
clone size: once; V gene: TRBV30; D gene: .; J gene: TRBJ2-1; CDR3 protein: CAWSTLHPGNEQFF; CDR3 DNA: TGTGCCTGGAGTACACTACACCCGGGGAATGAGCAGTTCTTC
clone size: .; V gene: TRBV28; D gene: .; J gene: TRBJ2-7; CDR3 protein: CASSFYGRGEVEQYF; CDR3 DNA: TGTGCCAGCAGTTTTTACGGTCGAGGGGAGGTCGAGCAGTACTTC
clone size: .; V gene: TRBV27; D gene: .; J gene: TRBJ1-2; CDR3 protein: CASRGLGYGYTF; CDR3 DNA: TGTGCCAGCAGGGGGCTGGGCTATGGCTACACCTTC
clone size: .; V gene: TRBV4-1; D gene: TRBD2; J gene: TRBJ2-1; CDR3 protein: CASSPAGTSVNNEQFF; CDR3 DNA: TGCGCCAGCAGCCCCGCGGGGACTAGCGTTAACAATGAGCAGTTCTTC
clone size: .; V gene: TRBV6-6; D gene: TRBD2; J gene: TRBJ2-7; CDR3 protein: CASRTPGGPYHEQYF; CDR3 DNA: TGTGCCAGCAGAACACCGGGAGGGCCATACCACGAGCAGTACTTC
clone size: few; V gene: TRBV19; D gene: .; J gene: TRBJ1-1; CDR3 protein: CASVRTEVQNTEAFF; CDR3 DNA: TGTGCCAGCGTGAGGACAGAAGTACAGAACACTGAAGCTTTCTTT
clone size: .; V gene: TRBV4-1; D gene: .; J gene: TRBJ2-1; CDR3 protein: CASSQDSSYNEQFF; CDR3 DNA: TGCGCCAGCAGCCAAGACAGCTCCTACAATGAGCAGTTCTTC
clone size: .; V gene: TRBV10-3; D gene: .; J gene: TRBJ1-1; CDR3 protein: CAISEGQLNTEAFF; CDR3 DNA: TGTGCCATCAGTGAGGGACAGTTGAACACTGAAGCTTTCTTT
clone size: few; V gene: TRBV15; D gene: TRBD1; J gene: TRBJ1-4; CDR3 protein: CATSSRTGRNEKLFF; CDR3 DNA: TGTGCCACCAGCTCCCGGACAGGACGTAATGAAAAACTGTTTTTT
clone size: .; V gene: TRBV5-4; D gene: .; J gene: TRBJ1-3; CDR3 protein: CASSSPGDGNTIYF; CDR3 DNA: TGTGCCAGCAGCTCCCCAGGGGATGGAAACACCATATATTTT
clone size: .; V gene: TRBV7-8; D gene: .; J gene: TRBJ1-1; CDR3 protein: CASSLRSEMNTEAFF; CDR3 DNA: TGTGCCAGCAGCCTTAGGAGTGAAATGAACACTGAAGCTTTCTTT
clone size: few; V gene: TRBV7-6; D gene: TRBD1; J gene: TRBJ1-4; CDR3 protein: CASSLGTGVEKLFF; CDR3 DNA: TGTGCCAGCAGCTTAGGGACAGGGGTTGAAAAACTGTTTTTT
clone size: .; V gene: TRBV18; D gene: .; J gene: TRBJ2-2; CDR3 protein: CASSPSGTGELFF; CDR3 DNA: TGTGCCAGCTCACCATCGGGTACCGGGGAGCTGTTTTTT
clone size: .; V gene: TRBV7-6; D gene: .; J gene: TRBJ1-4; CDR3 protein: CASSLGPVNEKLFF; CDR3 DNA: TGTGCCAGCAGCTTAGGTCCAGTAAATGAAAAACTGTTTTTT
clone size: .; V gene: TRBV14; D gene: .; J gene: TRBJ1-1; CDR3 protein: CASSQASGSTEAFF; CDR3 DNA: TGTGCCAGCAGCCAAGCGTCGGGGAGCACTGAAGCTTTCTTT
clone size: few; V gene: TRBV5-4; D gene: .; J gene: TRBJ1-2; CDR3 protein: CASSLEGVVNYGYTF; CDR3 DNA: TGTGCCAGCAGCTTGGAAGGAGTGGTTAACTATGGCTACACCTTC
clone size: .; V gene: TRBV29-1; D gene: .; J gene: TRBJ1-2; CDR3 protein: CSVARGMGSEGYTF; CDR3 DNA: TGCAGCGTTGCAAGAGGGATGGGGTCTGAGGGCTACACCTTC
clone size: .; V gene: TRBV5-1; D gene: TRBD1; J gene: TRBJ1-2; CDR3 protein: CASSPGTGGYGYTF; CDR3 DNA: TGCGCCAGCAGCCCAGGGACAGGGGGGTATGGCTACACCTTC
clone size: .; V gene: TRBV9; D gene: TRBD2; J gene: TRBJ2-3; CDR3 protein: CASSHRMGETSGRSWADTQYF; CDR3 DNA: TGTGCCAGCAGCCATCGCATGGGAGAGACTAGCGGGAGATCGTGGGCAGATACGCAGTATTTT
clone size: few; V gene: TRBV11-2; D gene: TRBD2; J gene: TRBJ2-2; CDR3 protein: CASSLARGDKNTGELFF; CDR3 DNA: TGTGCCAGCAGCTTAGCGCGGGGGGACAAGAACACCGGGGAGCTGTTTTTT
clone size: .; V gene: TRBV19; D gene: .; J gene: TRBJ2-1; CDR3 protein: CASSIIGGVSNEQFF; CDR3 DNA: TGTGCCAGTAGTATTATTGGCGGGGTCTCCAATGAGCAGTTCTTC
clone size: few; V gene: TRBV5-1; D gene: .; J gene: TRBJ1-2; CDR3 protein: CASSLRVDYGYTF; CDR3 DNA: TGCGCCAGCAGCTTGCGGGTGGACTATGGCTACACCTTC
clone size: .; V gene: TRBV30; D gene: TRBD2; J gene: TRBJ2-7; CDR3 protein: CAWRRLAGLGEQYF; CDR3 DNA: TGTGCCTGGAGACGACTAGCGGGATTGGGGGAGCAGTACTTC
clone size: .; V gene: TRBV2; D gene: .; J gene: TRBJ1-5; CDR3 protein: CASRAQGKEGIQPQHF; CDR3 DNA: TGTGCCAGCAGGGCCCAGGGGAAAGAGGGAATTCAGCCCCAGCATTTT
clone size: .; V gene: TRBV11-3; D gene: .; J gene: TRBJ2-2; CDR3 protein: CASSPSTGELFF; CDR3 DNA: TGTGCCAGCAGCCCCAGCACCGGGGAGCTGTTTTTT
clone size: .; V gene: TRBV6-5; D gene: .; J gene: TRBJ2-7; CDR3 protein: CASSYSALADYEQYF; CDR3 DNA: TGTGCCAGCAGTTACTCTGCGCTAGCAGACTACGAGCAGTACTTC
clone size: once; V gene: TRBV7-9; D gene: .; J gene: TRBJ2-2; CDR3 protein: CASRPKRVGELFF; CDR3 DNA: TGTGCCAGCAGACCCAAGCGCGTCGGGGAGCTGTTTTTT